Given below is one TCR beta chain in context. The antigen is unknown. The entry originates in a study of cytomegalovirus exposure and HLA in healthy donors. Background on the study: The same platform as the 500 to 700 first-cohort repertoires was used for the 120 validation repertoires, a later analysis reported.

The method was immunoSEQ multiplex PCR; TCRdb's version includes in-frame clones alone and lacks a portion of them. The sample lists 100,000 to 150,000 clones, 94% occurring once. With 0 bases clipped from V and 1 base from J, the junction kept 2 bases outside the gene matches. The CDR3 totals 16 residues. Germline V gene lookup returns CDR1 KGHSH and CDR2 LQKENI. Broader study findings: Some TCR beta chains (roughly 150 of them) were listed as cytomegalovirus-associated. Usually a TCR sequence was rare, but some public TCRs were found in many donors. Later, an analysis found that TCR clusters from the first cohort tended to co-occur in the roughly 110 validation repertoires.

Sample: PBMCs. The chain carries TRBV18 and TRBJ1-3, with TRBD1 identical over 8 bases. The sequence derives from a woman under 30 in good health and CMV-seronegative. The CDR3: CASSPPDRASGNTIYF. The CDR3 DNA follows: TGTGCCAGCTCACCACCGGACAGGGCTTCTGGAAACACCATATATTTT.